This T cell receptor beta chain comes out of a study of a mutant IDH1 vaccine in newly diagnosed glioma. Overall study context: Eight vaccine doses were administered to patients at weeks 1, 3, 5, 7, 11, 15, 19 and 23. Previous treatment comprised radiotherapy, temozolomide, or both, mostly both. In some groups vaccination began 4-6 weeks post-radiotherapy; others received it with temozolomide.

Stated time point: week 5, during vaccination. The vaccine gave 300 ug of a 20-mer mutant IDH1 peptide subcutaneously per dose. The method was immunoSEQ multiplex PCR; TCRdb's version includes in-frame clones alone and lacks a portion of them. In the table there are about 58,000 clones, approximately 79% of which are singletons. About this clone: The target antigen is unknown.

Broader study findings: Pseudoprogression seemingly bore no relation to changes in top peripheral T cell clonotypes.

This CDR3 has 14 residues. Germline loops: CDR1 MNHNY, CDR2 SVGAGI (reference sequence). Source: PBMCs, taken from a glioma patient whose treatment included an IDH1 peptide vaccine. The sequence was obtained from a woman in her forties or fifties with glioma. The J gene is TRBJ1-1, the V gene TRBV6-6, with D perhaps TRBD1 (6 bases). The CDR3 DNA reads as TGTGCAACGCAAAAAACAGGGCAGGACACTGAAGCTTTCTTT. This translates into CATQKTGQDTEAFF.